The 16 T cell receptor beta chains given below trace back to one sample, sequenced in a study of naive and memory T cell subsets (dated by TCRdb to 2017 to 2019). What the work shows at the level of the full study, not this receptor alone: A few larger clonotypes were found in naive repertoires, especially CD8, and these larger clonotypes were possibly memory cells re-expressing CD45RA.

Preparation of the library involved UMI-ligation and nested PCR. Sequencing took place on an Illumina MiSeq. An equimolar mix of two oligonucleotides covering both TRBC1 and TRBC2 was used as the beta constant-region primer. Four rounds of PCR were used to amplify ligated cDNA, with nested alpha and beta constant-region primers being used together with the SP2 primer. The public reads were reanalyzed by TCRdb: fastp trimming at Q25, MiXCR alignment, in-frame beta chains only. Rows with a matching CDR3 protein are joined into one entry that keeps the most common DNA and genes. Across this sample there are approximately 100,000 distinct CDR3 sequences, with 13% to 15% seen only once. Clones ranked in the top ten supply 2.8% of the sample. Antigen specificity for these receptors is unknown. Sample: naive CD8+ T cells from blood. Reading the label with the study, this specimen's cell subset or site is: naive T cells, CD45RA high CD27+. Every receptor here comes from a human donor in good health.

This clonotype occurred many times. The CDR3 bases are TGCAGTGCTAGAGATAGTGGGGAACTGTTTTTT. Translated, it gives CSARDSGELFF. The chain recombines TRBV20-1 with TRBJ1-4, with D uncertain. The CDR3 totals 11 residues. The germline gives CDR1 DFQATT, CDR2 SNEGSKA (reference sequence). V shed 0 bases and J shed 12 bases, with 8 bases lying between them.

The chain couples TRBV12-3 or TRBV12-4 to TRBJ2-7; 8 nucleotides match TRBD1. The CDR3 has 15 amino acids. V lost 3 bases to trimming and J lost 2 bases; unmatched junction nucleotides: 6. CDR3 residues: CASSFTGTGTYEQYF. The CDR3 DNA sequence: TGTGCCAGCAGTTTTACCGGGACAGGAACCTACGAGCAGTACTTC.

The V and J genes are TRBV29-1 and TRBJ2-1; D unresolved. The CDR3 is made up of 10 amino acids. Trimming removed 5 bases from V and 14 bases from J, with 13 bases in between. From germline, CDR1 is SQVTM and CDR2 ANQGSEA. The CDR3 coding sequence is TGCAGCGTTTGGGCCGACTCGAAGTTCTTC. The encoded protein is CSVWADSKFF.

V is TRBV27 and J is TRBJ2-1; possible D gene TRBD2, 6 bases. Germline-derived CDR1 and CDR2 are MNHEY and SMNVEV (reference sequence). The CDR3 is 13 residues long. Deletions cut 2 bases from V and 7 bases from J, with 9 bases between. CDR3: CASSLGGWNEQFF. In DNA, the CDR3 is TGTGCCAGCAGTTTAGGAGGGTGGAATGAGCAGTTCTTC.

This clonotype was counted ten times or more. This chain links TRBV4-3 with TRBJ2-7, with D uncertain. This CDR3 contains 14 residues. V lost 0 bases, J lost 3 bases, and 9 bases lay in between. The germline gives CDR1 LGHNA, CDR2 YSLEER. The DNA of the CDR3 is TGCGCCAGCAGCCAAGAAGAACAGAACTACGAGCAGTACTTC. Residues: CASSQEEQNYEQYF.

The chain joins TRBV28 to TRBJ2-6; D unclear. The CDR3 runs 15 residues. Trimming shortened V by 5 bases and J by 2 bases, and 10 bases separated the two germline ends. Germline CDR1 is MDHEN and CDR2 is SYDVKM. DNA of the CDR3: TGTGCCAGCAGTGAATTCCCAACTGGGGCCAACGTCCTGACTTTC. It specifies CASSEFPTGANVLTF. The entire variable domain, with the rest obtained from reference TRBV28 and TRBJ2-6, is as follows: DVKVTQSSRYLVKRTGEKVFLECVQDMDHENMFWYRQDPGLGLRLIYFSYDVKMKEKGDIPEGYSVSREKKERFSLILESASTNQTSMYLCASSEFPTGANVLTFGAGSRLTVL.

The rearrangement links TRBV19 to TRBJ2-3; 7 nucleotides match TRBD2. CDR1 is LNHDA, CDR2 SQIVND, per germline (reference sequence). This CDR3 has 16 residues. V dropped 0 bases and J dropped 6; count of bases not matched to a gene: 9. The CDR3 here is CASSIDRARGEDTQYF. CDR3 bases: TGTGCCAGTAGTATAGACCGTGCTCGGGGGGAGGATACGCAGTATTTT.

This clonotype has more than one count but fewer than ten. This rearrangement joins TRBV7-9 to TRBJ2-2; D perhaps matches TRBD1 (6 bases). CDR1 and CDR2 from the germline V gene are SEHNR and FQNEAQ (reference sequence). The CDR3 sequence is 13 residues long. Trimming pared 3 bases from V and 6 bases from J, leaving 8 bases between. The CDR3 reads CASSFKGAGELFF. In nucleotides, the CDR3 is TGTGCCAGCAGCTTTAAGGGGGCCGGGGAGCTGTTTTTT.

The gene calls are TRBV30 and TRBJ1-6, with 7 bases identical to TRBD1. Germline V gene sequence: CDR1 GTSNPN, CDR2 SVGIG (reference sequence). The CDR3 consists of 14 residues. V was clipped by 3 bases and J by 10 bases; unmatched bases: 9. The CDR3 DNA is TGTGCCTGGAGAACCGGGACAGTAGGGTCACCCCTCCACTTT. Translation: CAWRTGTVGSPLHF.

The chain uses TRBV2 and TRBJ1-6; D unresolved. CDR1 is SNHLY, CDR2 FYNNEI, per germline. V dropped 7 bases and J dropped 5 bases, with 3 bases sitting between them. This CDR3 is 11 amino acids long. The CDR3 loop reads CASTDNSPLHF. In nucleotides, the CDR3 is TGTGCCAGCACGGATAATTCACCCCTCCACTTT.

This clonotype was counted at least ten times. This chain uses TRBV9 with TRBJ1-2; D call uncertain. This CDR3 is 15 amino acids long. V lost 3 bases and J 5 bases, leaving 17 bases between the germline ends. Germline CDR1 reads SGDLS; CDR2 reads YYNGEE. CDR3 coding DNA: TGTGCCAGCAGCGCCGATAGGTCAGTTAGTTATGGCTACACCTTC. The encoded protein is CASSADRSVSYGYTF.

This clonotype was found a few times. The V call is TRBV2, the J call TRBJ2-1; the D gene is possibly TRBD2 (5 bases). V lost 3 bases and J lost 14, with 20 bases in between. Germline-derived CDR1 and CDR2 are SNHLY and FYNNEI. The CDR3 totals 14 residues. The CDR3 sequence: CASSEGIYDYSKFF. The DNA for the CDR3 is TGTGCCAGCAGTGAGGGCATTTACGACTACTCTAAGTTCTTC.

V usage is TRBV2 and J usage is TRBJ2-6; D unclear. Between the trimmed V and J ends, which lost 7 bases and 1 base, there was a span of 8 bases. The germline gives CDR1 SNHLY, CDR2 FYNNEI. This CDR3 region has 14 residues. The CDR3 region is CASTKPSGANVLTF. In DNA, the CDR3 is TGTGCCAGCACAAAACCATCTGGGGCCAACGTCCTGACTTTC.

This clonotype was seen at least ten times. The rearrangement links TRBV5-6 to TRBJ2-1, with 9 bases lining up with TRBD2. The CDR3 contains 14 residues. Per the germline V gene, CDR1 is SGHDT and CDR2 is YYEEEE. Germline trimming cut 0 bases from V and 7 bases from J; bases unmatched to any gene: 2. The DNA of the CDR3 is TGTGCCAGCAGCTTGGGACTAGCGGTGAATGAGCAGTTCTTC. This translates into CASSLGLAVNEQFF.

This clonotype was seen only a few times. V gene TRBV20-1 combines with J gene TRBJ1-1, with D tentatively TRBD1 (5 bases). Germline assignment: CDR1 DFQATT and CDR2 SNEGSKA (reference sequence). The CDR3 loop spans 10 amino acids. Trimming pared 8 bases from V and 6 bases from J, leaving 10 bases between. The CDR3 reads CSRPGPEAFF. The CDR3 coding sequence is TGCAGTAGACCGGGGCCTGAAGCTTTCTTT.

V usage is TRBV7-9 and J usage is TRBJ1-1, with D hard to call. V was shortened by 3 bases and J by 0 bases, with 5 bases between the two germline ends. This CDR3 contains 13 residues. Germline V gives CDR1 SEHNR, CDR2 FQNEAQ (reference sequence). This chain's CDR3 is CASSFVMNTEAFF. The CDR3, as DNA: TGTGCCAGCAGCTTTGTAATGAACACTGAAGCTTTCTTT.